The entry below gives a single T cell receptor beta chain sequence along with its context. Only in-frame clones appear in the TCRdb table, and some are missing; sequencing was by immunoSEQ multiplex PCR. The sample has 50,000 to 65,000 clones; 86% are singletons. The sample is drawn from a study of OX40 agonist ivuxolimab in advanced cancers. In germline, CDR1 is MNHNS, CDR2 SASEGT. Trimming took off 0 bases at V and 0 bases at J, with 11 bases between the two ends. This CDR3 comprises 17 residues. This chain links TRBV6-1 with TRBJ2-2; D possibly corresponds to TRBD2 (6 bases). The clonotype comes from an adult with an advanced solid tumor such as melanoma, head and neck, liver or kidney cancer. Sequenced material: CD4+ or CD8+ T cells sorted from blood, taken in a trial of the OX40 agonist ivuxolimab. The CDR3 coding sequence is TGTGCCAGCAGTGAAGCGCCGGGAGACCCGAACACCGGGGAGCTGTTTTTT. It translates to CASSEAPGDPNTGELFF.